This T cell receptor beta chain was sequenced during a study of spatial heterogeneity in lung cancer. The overall study: For the average unique TCR and UMI combination, more than 8.5 occurrences appeared in raw reads.

Study-wide results and caveats: Tumoral mutation counts were tracked by counts of expanded intratumoral alpha and beta TCRs.

This clonotype was recorded at least ten times. Its matching antigen is unknown. This beta chain slipped into a library made for alpha chains as a stray read, so its size is not meaningful. Time point meaning: sample taken at primary tumor resection. Whole RNA, isolated from tumor, nontumor lung or frozen PBMC, was sequenced without prior sorting. The CDR3 extends over 16 amino acids. V was shortened by 0 bases and J by 6 bases, with 13 bases between the two germline ends. Germline CDR1 SGHDT, CDR2 YYEEEE. Each TCR cDNA molecule bore a unique molecular identifier. TCRdb redid the calling of the 5' RACE reads with MiXCR, one entry per CDR3 protein. This table holds 9,500 to 12,000 distinct CDR3 sequences, approximately 8% found once.

The chain is built from TRBV5-6 and TRBJ1-6, with D possibly being TRBD1 (5 bases). The sample in question was lung tumor tissue, obtained at surgery. The clonotype comes from a female donor with early-stage non-small cell lung cancer. The CDR3 DNA is TGTGCCAGCAGCTTGGCCCTCGGGGACCCTAATTCACCCCTCCACTTT. Its translation is CASSLALGDPNSPLHF. Based on the CDR3 plus reference TRBV5-6 and TRBJ1-6, the full variable domain is DAGVTQSPTHLIKTRGQQVTLRCSPKSGHDTVSWYQQALGQGPQFIFQYYEEEERQRGNFPDRFSGHQFPNYSSELNVNALLLGDSALYLCASSLALGDPNSPLHFGNGTRLTVT.